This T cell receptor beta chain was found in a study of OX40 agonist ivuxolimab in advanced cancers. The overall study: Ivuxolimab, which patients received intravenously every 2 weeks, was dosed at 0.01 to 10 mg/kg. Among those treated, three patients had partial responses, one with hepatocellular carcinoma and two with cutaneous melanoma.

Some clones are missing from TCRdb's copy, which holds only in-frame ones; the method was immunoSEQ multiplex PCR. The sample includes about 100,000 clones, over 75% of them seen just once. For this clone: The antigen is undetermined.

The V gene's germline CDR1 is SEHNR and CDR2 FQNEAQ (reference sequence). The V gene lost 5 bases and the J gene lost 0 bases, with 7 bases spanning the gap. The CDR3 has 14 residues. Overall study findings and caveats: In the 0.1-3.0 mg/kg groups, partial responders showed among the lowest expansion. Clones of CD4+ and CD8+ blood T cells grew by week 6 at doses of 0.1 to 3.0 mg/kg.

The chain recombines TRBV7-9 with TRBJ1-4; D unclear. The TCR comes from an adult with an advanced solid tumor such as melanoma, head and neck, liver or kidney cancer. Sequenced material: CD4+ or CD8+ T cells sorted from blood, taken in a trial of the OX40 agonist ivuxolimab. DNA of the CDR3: TGTGCCAGCAGCGCGGAATCAACTAATGAAAAACTGTTTTTT. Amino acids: CASSAESTNEKLFF.